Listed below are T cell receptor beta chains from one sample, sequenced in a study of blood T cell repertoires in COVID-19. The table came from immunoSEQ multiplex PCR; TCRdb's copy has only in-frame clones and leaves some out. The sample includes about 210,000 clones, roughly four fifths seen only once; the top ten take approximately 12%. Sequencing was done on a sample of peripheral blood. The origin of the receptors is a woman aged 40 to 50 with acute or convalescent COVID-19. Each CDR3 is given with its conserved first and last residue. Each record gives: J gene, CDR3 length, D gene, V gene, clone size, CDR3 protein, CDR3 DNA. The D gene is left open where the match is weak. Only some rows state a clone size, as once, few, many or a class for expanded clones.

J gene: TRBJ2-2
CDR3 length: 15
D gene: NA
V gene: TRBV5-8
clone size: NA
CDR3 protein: CASSPGVANTGELFF
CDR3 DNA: TGTGCCAGCAGCCCCGGAGTAGCGAACACCGGGGAGCTGTTTTTT

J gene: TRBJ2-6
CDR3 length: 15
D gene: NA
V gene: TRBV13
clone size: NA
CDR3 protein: CASSPQGTGANVLTF
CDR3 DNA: TGTGCCAGCAGTCCACAGGGTACCGGGGCCAACGTCCTGACTTTC

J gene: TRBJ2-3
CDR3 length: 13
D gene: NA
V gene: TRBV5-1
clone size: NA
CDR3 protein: CASTLGTSTTQYF
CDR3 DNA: TGCGCCAGCACCTTAGGGACATCCACCACGCAGTATTTT

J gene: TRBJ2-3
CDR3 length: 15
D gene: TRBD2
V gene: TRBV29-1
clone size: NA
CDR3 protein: CSVLGTSGSTDTQYF
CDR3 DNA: TGCAGCGTCCTAGGGACTAGCGGGAGCACAGATACGCAGTATTTT

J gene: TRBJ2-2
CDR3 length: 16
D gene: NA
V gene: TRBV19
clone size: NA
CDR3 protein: CASSIEGRWNTGELFF
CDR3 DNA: TGTGCCAGTAGTATAGAGGGCCGGTGGAACACCGGGGAGCTGTTTTTT

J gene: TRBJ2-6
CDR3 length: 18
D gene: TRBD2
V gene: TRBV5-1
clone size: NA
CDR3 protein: CASLRGGGSNAGANVLTF
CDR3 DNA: TGCGCCAGCTTGCGGGGGGGCGGGAGCAACGCTGGGGCCAACGTCCTGACTTTC

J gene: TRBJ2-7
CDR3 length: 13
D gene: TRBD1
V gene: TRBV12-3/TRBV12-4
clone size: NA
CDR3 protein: CASSTLDRGQQYF
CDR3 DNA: TGTGCCAGCAGTACTCTAGACAGGGGACAGCAGTACTTC

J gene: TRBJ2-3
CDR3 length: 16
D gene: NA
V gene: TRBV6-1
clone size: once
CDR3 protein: CASSGRLAAPSDTQYF
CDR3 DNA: TGTGCCAGCAGTGGGCGGTTAGCGGCGCCGTCGGATACGCAGTATTTT

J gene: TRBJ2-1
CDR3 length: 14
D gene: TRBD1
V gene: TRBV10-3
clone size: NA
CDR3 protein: CATLDRGLGDEQFF
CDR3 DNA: TGTGCCACTCTGGACAGGGGGCTGGGGGATGAGCAGTTCTTC

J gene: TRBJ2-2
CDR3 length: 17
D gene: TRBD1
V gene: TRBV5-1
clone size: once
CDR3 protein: CASSWRGQGSNTGELFF
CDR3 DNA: TGCGCCAGCAGCTGGAGGGGACAGGGCTCGAACACCGGGGAGCTGTTTTTT

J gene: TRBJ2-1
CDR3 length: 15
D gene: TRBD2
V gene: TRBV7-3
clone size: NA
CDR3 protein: CASSLLAGGSGEQFF
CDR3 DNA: TGTGCCAGCAGCCTTCTAGCGGGGGGGAGCGGTGAGCAGTTCTTC

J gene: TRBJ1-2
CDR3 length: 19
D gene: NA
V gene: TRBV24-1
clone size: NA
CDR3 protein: CATSDPTPDRLRANYGYTF
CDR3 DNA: TGTGCCACCAGTGATCCTACCCCCGACAGGTTAAGAGCTAACTATGGCTACACCTTC

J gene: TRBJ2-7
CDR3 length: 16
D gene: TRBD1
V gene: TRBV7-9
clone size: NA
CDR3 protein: CASSVSKGQTFAEQYF
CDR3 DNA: TGTGCCAGCAGCGTAAGCAAGGGACAGACTTTCGCCGAGCAGTACTTC

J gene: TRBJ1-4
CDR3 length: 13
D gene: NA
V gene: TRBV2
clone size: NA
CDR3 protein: CASRGAFREKLFF
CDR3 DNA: TGTGCCAGCAGGGGGGCGTTTCGTGAAAAACTGTTTTTT

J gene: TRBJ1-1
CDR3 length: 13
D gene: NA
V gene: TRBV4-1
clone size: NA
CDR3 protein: CASSFRDYGEAFF
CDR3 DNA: TGCGCCAGCAGCTTCAGGGATTACGGTGAAGCTTTCTTT

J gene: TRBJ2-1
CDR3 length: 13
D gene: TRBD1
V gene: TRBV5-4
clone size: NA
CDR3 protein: CASSLVTGDEQFF
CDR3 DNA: TGTGCCAGCAGCTTGGTCACAGGGGATGAGCAGTTCTTC

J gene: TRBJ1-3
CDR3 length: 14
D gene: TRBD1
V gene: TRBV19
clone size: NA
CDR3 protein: CASDPGTGRNTIYF
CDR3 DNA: TGTGCCAGTGACCCCGGGACAGGGAGAAACACCATATATTTT

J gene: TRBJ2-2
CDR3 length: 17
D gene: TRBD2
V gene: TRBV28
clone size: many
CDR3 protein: CASSYWGLAGGPGELFF
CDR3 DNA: TGTGCCAGCAGTTATTGGGGACTAGCGGGGGGACCCGGGGAGCTGTTTTTT

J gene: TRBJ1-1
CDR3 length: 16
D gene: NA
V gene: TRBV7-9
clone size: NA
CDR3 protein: CASSAKDGEGAREAFF
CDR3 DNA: TGTGCCAGCAGCGCCAAAGACGGGGAGGGCGCCAGGGAAGCTTTCTTT

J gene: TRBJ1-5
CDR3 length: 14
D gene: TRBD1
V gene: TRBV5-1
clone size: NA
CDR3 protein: CASSATTGAQPQHF
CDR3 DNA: TGCGCCAGCAGCGCAACGACAGGGGCCCAGCCCCAGCATTTT

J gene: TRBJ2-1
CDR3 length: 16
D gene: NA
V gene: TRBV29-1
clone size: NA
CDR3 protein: CSSSEPRLGSYNEQFF
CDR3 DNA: TGCAGCTCTAGCGAACCCCGGCTTGGCTCCTACAATGAGCAGTTCTTC

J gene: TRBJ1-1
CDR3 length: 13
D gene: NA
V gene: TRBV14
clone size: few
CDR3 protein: CASSQVSSREAFF
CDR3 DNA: TGTGCCAGCAGCCAAGTTTCGTCCCGGGAAGCTTTCTTT

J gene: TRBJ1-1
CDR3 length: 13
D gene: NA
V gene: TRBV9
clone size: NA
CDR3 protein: CASSVVAGTEAFF
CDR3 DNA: TGTGCCAGCAGCGTAGTCGCGGGTACTGAAGCTTTCTTT

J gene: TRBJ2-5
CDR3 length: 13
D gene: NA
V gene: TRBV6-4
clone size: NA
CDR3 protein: CASSLGEGETQYF
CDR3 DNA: TGTGCCAGCAGCTTAGGAGAAGGAGAGACCCAGTACTTC

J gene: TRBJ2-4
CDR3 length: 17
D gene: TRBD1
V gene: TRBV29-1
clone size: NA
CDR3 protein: CSVLGAGTGHAKNIQYF
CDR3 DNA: TGCAGCGTTCTTGGGGCCGGGACAGGTCATGCCAAAAACATTCAGTACTTC

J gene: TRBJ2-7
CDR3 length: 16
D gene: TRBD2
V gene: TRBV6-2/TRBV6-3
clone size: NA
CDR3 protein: CASSFPSGRLSYEQYF
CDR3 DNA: TGTGCCAGCAGCTTCCCCAGCGGGAGGCTCTCCTACGAGCAGTACTTC

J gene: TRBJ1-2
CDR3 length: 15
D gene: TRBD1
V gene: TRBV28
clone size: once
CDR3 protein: CASSLSLGQYHGYTF
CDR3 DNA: TGTGCCAGCAGTTTATCCCTGGGACAGTATCATGGCTACACCTTC

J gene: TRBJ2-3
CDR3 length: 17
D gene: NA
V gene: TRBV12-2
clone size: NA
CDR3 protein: CASRLVRASRVTDTQYF
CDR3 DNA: TGTGCAAGTCGCTTAGTGAGGGCTAGCCGGGTTACAGATACGCAGTATTTT

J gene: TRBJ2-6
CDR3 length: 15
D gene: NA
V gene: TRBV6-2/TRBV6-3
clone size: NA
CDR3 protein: CASSSILSGANVLTF
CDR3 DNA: TGTGCCAGCAGTTCCATACTCTCTGGGGCCAACGTCCTGACTTTC

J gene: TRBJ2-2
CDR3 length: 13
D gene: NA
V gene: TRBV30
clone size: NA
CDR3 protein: CAWSVQGYGELFF
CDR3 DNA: TGTGCCTGGAGTGTACAGGGTTACGGGGAGCTGTTTTTT

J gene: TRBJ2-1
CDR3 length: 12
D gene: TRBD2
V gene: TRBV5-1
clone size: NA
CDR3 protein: CASSLTGGEQFF
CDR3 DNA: TGCGCCAGCAGCTTGACGGGGGGTGAGCAGTTCTTC

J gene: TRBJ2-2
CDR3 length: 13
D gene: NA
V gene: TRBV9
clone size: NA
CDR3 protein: CASSPRNTGELFF
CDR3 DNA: TGTGCCAGCAGCCCCAGGAACACCGGGGAGCTGTTTTTT

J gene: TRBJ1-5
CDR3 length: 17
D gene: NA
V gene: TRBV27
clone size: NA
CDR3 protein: CASSPLAPVNSNQPQHF
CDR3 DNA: TGTGCCAGCAGTCCTCTGGCCCCTGTTAATAGCAATCAGCCCCAGCATTTT

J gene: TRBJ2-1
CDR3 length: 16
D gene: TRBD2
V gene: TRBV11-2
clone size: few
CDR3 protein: CASKTTAGRSYNEQFF
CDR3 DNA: TGTGCCAGCAAAACTACAGCGGGGCGCTCCTACAATGAGCAGTTCTTC

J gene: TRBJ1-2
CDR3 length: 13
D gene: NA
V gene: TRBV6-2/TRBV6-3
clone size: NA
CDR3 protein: CASSRNNYYGYTF
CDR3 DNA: TGTGCCAGCAGCCGCAACAATTATTATGGCTACACCTTC

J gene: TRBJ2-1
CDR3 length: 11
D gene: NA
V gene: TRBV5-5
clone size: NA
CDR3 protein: CASSSAAEQFF
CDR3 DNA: TGTGCCAGCTCCTCGGCGGCTGAGCAGTTCTTC

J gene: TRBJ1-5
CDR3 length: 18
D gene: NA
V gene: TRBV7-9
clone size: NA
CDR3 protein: CASSSWFGGRNSNQPQHF
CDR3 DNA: TGTGCCAGCAGCTCGTGGTTCGGCGGTAGGAATAGCAATCAGCCCCAGCATTTT

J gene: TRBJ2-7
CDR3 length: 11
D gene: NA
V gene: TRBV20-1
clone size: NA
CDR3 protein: CSATSVDEQYF
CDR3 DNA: TGCAGTGCTACTAGTGTTGACGAGCAGTACTTC

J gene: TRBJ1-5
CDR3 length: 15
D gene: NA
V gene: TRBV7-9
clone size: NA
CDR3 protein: CASSLGGPIGQPQHF
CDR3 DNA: TGTGCCAGCAGCTTAGGGGGGCCGATCGGGCAGCCCCAGCATTTT

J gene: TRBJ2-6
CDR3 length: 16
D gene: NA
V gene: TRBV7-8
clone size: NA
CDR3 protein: CASSLDRVGGANVLTF
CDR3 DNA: TGTGCCAGCAGCTTAGACAGGGTGGGAGGGGCCAACGTCCTGACTTTC

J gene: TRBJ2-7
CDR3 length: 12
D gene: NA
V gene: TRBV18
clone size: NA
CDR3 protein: CASSQQGLEQYF
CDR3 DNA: TGTGCCAGCTCCCAACAGGGTTTAGAGCAGTACTTC

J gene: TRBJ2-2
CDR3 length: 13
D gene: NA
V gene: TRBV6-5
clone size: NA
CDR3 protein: CASSSFIAGELFF
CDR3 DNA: TGTGCCAGCAGTTCCTTTATCGCCGGGGAGCTGTTTTTT

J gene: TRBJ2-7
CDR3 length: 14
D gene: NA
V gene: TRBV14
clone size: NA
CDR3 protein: CASSQGQGFHEQYF
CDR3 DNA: TGTGCCAGCAGCCAAGGTCAGGGGTTCCACGAGCAGTACTTC

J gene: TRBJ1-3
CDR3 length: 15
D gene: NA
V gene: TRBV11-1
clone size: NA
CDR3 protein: CASSSDTNSGNTIYF
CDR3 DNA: TGTGCCAGCAGCTCGGACACGAACTCTGGAAACACCATATATTTT

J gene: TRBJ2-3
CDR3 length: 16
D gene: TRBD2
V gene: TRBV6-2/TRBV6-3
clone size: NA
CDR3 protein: CASSYQGLDLSDTQYF
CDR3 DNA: TGTGCCAGCAGTTACCAAGGACTAGACCTCAGTGATACGCAGTATTTT

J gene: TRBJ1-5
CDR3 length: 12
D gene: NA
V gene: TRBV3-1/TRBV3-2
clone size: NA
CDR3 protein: CASSLGTEPQHF
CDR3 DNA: TGTGCCAGCAGCCTAGGGACTGAGCCCCAGCATTTT